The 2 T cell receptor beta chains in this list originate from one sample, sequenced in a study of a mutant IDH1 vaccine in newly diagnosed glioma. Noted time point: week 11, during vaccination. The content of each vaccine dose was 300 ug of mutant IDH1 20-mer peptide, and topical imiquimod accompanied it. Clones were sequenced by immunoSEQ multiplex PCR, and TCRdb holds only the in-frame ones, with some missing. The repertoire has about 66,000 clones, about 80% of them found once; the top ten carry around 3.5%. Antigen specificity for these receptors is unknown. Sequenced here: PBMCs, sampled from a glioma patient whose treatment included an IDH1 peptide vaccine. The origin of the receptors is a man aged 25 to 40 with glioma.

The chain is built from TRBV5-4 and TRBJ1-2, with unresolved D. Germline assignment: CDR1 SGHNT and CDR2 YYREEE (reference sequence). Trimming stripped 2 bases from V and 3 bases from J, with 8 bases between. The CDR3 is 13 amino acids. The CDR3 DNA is TGTGCCAGCAGCTTCGGCTTGGACTATGGCTACACCTTC. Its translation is CASSFGLDYGYTF.

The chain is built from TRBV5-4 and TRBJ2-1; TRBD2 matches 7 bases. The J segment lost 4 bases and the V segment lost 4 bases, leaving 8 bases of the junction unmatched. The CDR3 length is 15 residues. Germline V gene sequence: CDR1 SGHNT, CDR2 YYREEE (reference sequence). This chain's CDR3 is CASSPGASGYNEQFF. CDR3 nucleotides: TGTGCCAGCAGCCCTGGGGCTAGCGGATACAATGAGCAGTTCTTC.